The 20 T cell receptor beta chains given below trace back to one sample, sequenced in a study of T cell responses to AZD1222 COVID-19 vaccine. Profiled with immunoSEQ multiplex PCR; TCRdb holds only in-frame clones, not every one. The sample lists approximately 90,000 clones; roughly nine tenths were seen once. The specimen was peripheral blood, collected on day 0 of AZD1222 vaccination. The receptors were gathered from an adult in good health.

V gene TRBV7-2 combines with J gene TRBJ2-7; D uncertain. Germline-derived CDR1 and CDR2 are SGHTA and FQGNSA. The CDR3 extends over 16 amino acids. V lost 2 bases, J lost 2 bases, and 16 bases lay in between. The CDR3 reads CASSLRSSPSTYEQYF. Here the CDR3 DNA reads TGTGCCAGCAGCTTACGGTCCAGTCCTAGTACCTACGAGCAGTACTTC.

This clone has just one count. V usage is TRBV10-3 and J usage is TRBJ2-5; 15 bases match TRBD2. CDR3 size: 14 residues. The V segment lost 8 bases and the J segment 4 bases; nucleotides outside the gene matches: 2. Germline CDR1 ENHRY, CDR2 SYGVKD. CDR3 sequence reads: CAIGLAGGAETQYF. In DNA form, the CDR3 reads TGTGCCATCGGACTAGCGGGAGGGGCAGAGACCCAGTACTTC.

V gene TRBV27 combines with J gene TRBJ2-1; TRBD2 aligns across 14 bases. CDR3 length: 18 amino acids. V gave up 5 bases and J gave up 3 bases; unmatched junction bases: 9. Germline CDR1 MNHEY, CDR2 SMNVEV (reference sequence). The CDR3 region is CASSIKPGLAGDYNEQFF. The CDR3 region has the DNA TGTGCCAGCAGTATTAAACCGGGACTAGCGGGAGACTACAATGAGCAGTTCTTC.

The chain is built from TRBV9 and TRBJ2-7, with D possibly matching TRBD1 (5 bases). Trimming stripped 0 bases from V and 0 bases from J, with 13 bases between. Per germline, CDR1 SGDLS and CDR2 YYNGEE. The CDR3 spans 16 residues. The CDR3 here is CASSVGVQVSSYEQYF. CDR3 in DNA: TGTGCCAGCAGCGTAGGAGTACAGGTTAGCTCCTACGAGCAGTACTTC.

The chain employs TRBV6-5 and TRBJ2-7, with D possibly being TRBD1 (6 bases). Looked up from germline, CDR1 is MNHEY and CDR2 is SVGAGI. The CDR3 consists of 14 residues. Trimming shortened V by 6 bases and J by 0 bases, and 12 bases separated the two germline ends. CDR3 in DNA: TGTGCCAGCAGACTGACAGGCTTCTCCTACGAGCAGTACTTC. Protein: CASRLTGFSYEQYF.

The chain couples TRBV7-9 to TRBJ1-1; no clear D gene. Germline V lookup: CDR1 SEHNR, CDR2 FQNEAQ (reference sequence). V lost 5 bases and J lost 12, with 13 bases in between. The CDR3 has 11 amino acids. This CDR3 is CASSPTEWPFF. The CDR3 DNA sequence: TGTGCCAGCAGCCCGACTGAGTGGCCTTTCTTT.

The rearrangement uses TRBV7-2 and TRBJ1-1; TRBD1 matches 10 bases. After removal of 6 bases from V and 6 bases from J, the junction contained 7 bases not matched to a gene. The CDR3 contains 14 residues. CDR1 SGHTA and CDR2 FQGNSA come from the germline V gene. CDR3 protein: CASSPGTGEAEAFF. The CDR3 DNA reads TGTGCCAGCAGTCCTGGGACAGGGGAGGCTGAAGCTTTCTTT. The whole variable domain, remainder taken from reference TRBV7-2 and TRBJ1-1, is GAGVSQSPSNKVTEKGKDVELRCDPISGHTALYWYRQSLGQGLEFLIYFQGNSAPDKSGLPSDRFSAERTGGSVSTLTIQRTQQEDSAVYLCASSPGTGEAEAFFGQGTRLTVV.

The CDR3 here is CASSFSYSENYGYTF. The CDR3 DNA reads TGTGCCAGCAGTTTTTCTTACAGCGAGAACTATGGCTACACCTTC. The rearrangement links TRBV6-6 to TRBJ1-2, with D unresolved. The germline V and J ends were trimmed by 4 bases and 2 bases, with 14 bases remaining between them. CDR1 is MNHNY, CDR2 SVGAGI, per germline (reference sequence). The CDR3 extends over 15 amino acids.

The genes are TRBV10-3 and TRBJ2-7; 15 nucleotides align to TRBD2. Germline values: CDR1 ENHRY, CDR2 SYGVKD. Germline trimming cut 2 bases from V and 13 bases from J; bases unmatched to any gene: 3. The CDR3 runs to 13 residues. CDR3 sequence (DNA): TGTGCCATCAGTGAGAGGACTAGCGGGGGGGCTTACTTC. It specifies CAISERTSGGAYF.

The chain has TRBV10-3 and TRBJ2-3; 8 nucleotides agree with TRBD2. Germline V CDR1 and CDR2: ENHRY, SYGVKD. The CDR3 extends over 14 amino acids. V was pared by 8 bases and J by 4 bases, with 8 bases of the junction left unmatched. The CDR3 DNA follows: TGTGCCATCCGGGGGGAGCGGGAGCCAGATACGCAGTATTTT. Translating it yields CAIRGEREPDTQYF.

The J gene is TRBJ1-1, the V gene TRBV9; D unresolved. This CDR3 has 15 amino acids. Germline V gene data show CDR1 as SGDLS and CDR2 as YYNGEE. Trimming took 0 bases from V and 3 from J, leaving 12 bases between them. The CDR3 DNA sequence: TGTGCCAGCAGCGTAGATTACTCGGATTACACTGAAGCTTTCTTT. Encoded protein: CASSVDYSDYTEAFF.

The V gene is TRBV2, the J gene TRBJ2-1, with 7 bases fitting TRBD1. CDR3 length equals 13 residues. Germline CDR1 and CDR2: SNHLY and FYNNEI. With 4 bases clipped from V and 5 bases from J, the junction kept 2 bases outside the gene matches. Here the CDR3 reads CASSGTGNNEQFF. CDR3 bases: TGTGCCAGCAGTGGGACAGGCAACAATGAGCAGTTCTTC.

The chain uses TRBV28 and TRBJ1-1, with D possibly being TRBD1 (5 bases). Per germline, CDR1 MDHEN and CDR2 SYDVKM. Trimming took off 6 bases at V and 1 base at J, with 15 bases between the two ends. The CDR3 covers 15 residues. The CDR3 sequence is CASRSHPGRNTEAFF. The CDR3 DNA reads TGTGCCAGCAGAAGTCATCCGGGGCGGAACACTGAAGCTTTCTTT.

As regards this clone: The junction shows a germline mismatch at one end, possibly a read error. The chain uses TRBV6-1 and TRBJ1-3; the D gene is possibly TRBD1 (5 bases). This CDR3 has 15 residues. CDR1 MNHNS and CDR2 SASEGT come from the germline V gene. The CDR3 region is CASSQAGTSGNTIYF. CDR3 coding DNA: TGTGCCAGCAGTCAAGCCGGGACTTCTGGAAACACCATATATTTT.

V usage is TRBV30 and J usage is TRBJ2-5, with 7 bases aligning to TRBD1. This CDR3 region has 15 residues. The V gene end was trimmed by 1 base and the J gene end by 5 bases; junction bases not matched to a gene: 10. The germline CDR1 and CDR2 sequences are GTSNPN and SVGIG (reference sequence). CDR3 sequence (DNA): TGTGCCTGGAGTGAGGGGGCAGGGGTCGGGGAGACCCAGTACTTC. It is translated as CAWSEGAGVGETQYF. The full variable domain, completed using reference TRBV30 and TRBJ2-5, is SQTIHQWPATLVQPVGSPLSLECTVEGTSNPNLYWYRQAAGRGLQLLFYSVGIGQISSEVPQNLSASRPQDRQFILSSKKLLLSDSGFYLCAWSEGAGVGETQYFGPGTRLLVL.

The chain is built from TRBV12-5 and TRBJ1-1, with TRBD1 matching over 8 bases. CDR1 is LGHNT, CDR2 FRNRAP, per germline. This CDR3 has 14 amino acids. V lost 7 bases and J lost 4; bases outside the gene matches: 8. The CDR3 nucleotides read TGTGCTAGTGATAGAACAGGGGGTGGCACTGAAGCTTTCTTT. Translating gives CASDRTGGGTEAFF. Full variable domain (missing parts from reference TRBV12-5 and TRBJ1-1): DARVTQTPRHKVTEMGQEVTMRCQPILGHNTVFWYRQTMMQGLELLAYFRNRAPLDDSGMPKDRFSAEMPDATLATLKIQPSEPRDSAVYFCASDRTGGGTEAFFGQGTRLTVV.

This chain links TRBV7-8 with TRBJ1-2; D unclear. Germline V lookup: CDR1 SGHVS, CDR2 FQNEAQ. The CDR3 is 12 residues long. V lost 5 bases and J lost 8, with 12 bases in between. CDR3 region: CASSPWTGGYTF. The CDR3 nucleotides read TGTGCCAGCAGCCCCTGGACCGGCGGCTACACCTTC. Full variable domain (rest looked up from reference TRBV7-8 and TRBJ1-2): GAGVSQSPRYKVAKRGQDVALRCDPISGHVSLFWYQQALGQGPEFLTYFQNEAQLDKSGLPSDRFFAERPEGSVSTLKIQRTQQEDSAVYLCASSPWTGGYTFGSGTRLTVV.

In nucleotides, the CDR3 is TGTGCCAGCAGCAAAGGGGTGGGGGACTATGGCTACACCTTC. This encodes CASSKGVGDYGYTF. The J gene is TRBJ1-2, the V gene TRBV5-4; D is possibly TRBD1 (5 bases). V dropped 4 bases and J dropped 3 bases, with 13 bases sitting between them. Looked up from germline, CDR1 is SGHNT and CDR2 is YYREEE (reference sequence). This CDR3 spans 14 amino acids.

The CDR3 coding sequence is TGTGCCAGCAGCTTAGTGGCCAGGGATTTGGAAAAACTGTTTTTT. It is translated as CASSLVARDLEKLFF. This chain joins TRBV7-8 and TRBJ1-4, with D maybe TRBD1 (5 bases). CDR3 size: 15 residues. CDR1 and CDR2 from the germline V gene are SGHVS and FQNEAQ. V dropped 1 base and J dropped 8 bases, with 14 bases sitting between them.

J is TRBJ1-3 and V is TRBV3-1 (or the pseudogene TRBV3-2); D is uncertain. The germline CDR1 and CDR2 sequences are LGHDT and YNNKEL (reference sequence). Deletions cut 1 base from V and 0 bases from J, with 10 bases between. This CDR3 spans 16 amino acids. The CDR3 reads CASSQVEGRSGNTIYF. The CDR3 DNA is TGTGCCAGCAGCCAAGTGGAGGGCCGCTCTGGAAACACCATATATTTT.